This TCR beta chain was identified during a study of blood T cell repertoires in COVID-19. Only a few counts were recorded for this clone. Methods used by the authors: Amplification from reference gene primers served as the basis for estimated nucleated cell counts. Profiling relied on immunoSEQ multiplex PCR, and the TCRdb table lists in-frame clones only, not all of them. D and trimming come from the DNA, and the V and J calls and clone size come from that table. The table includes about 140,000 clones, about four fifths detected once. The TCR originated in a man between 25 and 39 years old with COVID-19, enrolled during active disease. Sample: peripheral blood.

This CDR3 reads CASSLYSGAGANEQFF. CDR3 in DNA: TGTGCCAGCAGTTTATACTCAGGGGCTGGGGCCAATGAGCAGTTCTTC. The chain links TRBV28 to TRBJ2-1, with D possibly being TRBD1 (6 bases). This CDR3 is 16 amino acids long. Germline lookup yields CDR1 MDHEN and CDR2 SYDVKM. Trimming shortened V by 1 base and J by 6 bases, and 16 bases separated the two germline ends.